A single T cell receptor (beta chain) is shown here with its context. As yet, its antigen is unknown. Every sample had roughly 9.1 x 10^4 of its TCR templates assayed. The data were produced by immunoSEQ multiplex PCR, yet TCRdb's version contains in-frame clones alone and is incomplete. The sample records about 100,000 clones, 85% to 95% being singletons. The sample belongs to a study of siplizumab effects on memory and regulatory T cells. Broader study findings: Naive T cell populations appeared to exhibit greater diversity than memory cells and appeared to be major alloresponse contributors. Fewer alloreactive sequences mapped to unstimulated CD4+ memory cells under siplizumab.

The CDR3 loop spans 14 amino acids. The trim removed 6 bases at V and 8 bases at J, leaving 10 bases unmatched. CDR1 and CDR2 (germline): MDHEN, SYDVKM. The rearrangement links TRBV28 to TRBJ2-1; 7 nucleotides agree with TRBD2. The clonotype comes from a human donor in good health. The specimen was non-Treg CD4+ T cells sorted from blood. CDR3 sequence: CASRTSVTKHEQFF. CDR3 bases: TGTGCCAGCAGAACTAGCGTGACCAAGCATGAGCAGTTCTTC.